These 20 T cell receptor beta chains were all obtained from the same sample, sequenced in a study of OX40 agonist ivuxolimab in advanced cancers. TCRdb's copy holds only in-frame clones and misses some; the assay was immunoSEQ multiplex PCR. Of 100,000 or so clones listed, about nine tenths were seen once; the top ten hold 0.31%. The sample consisted of CD4+ or CD8+ T cells sorted from blood, taken in a trial of the OX40 agonist ivuxolimab. The receptors were sampled from an adult with an advanced solid tumor such as melanoma, head and neck, liver or kidney cancer.

This rearrangement joins TRBV15 to TRBJ1-2; D is unresolved. With 0 bases removed from V and 4 bases from J, the gap between germline ends came to 3 bases. The CDR3 is 12 amino acids. Germline CDR1 is LNHNV and CDR2 is YYDKDF (reference sequence). CDR3 in amino acids: CATSRDTYGYTF. The CDR3 nucleotides are TGTGCCACCAGCAGAGATACCTATGGCTACACCTTC.

V gene TRBV4-3 combines with J gene TRBJ2-2; 10 positions agree with TRBD2. The CDR3 is made up of 16 amino acids. Per germline, CDR1 LGHNA and CDR2 YSLEER. Trimming cost V 0 bases and J 6 bases; bases outside gene matches: 4. CDR3: CASSQDQLAGSGELFF. Written as DNA, the CDR3 is TGCGCCAGCAGCCAAGATCAACTAGCGGGATCCGGGGAGCTGTTTTTT.

This chain connects TRBV5-1 to TRBJ2-2, with TRBD2 matching over 10 bases. The J segment lost 2 bases and the V segment lost 0 bases, leaving 7 bases of the junction unmatched. The CDR3 totals 18 residues. Germline V lookup: CDR1 SGHRS, CDR2 YFSETQ. Here the CDR3 reads CASSLGIRTSGNTGELFF. The CDR3 nucleotides read TGCGCCAGCAGCTTGGGAATCCGGACTAGCGGAAACACCGGGGAGCTGTTTTTT.

The chain employs TRBV19 and TRBJ1-4; D unresolved. The CDR3 has 13 amino acids. With 9 bases removed from V and 3 bases from J, the gap between germline ends came to 11 bases. Germline V gene sequence: CDR1 LNHDA, CDR2 SQIVND (reference sequence). This CDR3 reads CASYSRANEKLFF. In nucleotides, the CDR3 is TGTGCCAGCTACAGCAGAGCTAATGAAAAACTGTTTTTT.

The chain is built from TRBV18 and TRBJ2-2; D ambiguous. V was cut by 3 bases and J by 0 bases, with 11 bases left in between. CDR1 is KGHSH and CDR2 is LQKENI in the germline V gene. The length of the CDR3 is 16 residues. CDR3 DNA sequence: TGTGCCAGCTCACCGGGAACACAAGCGAACACCGGGGAGCTGTTTTTT. Its protein product is CASSPGTQANTGELFF.

The V gene is TRBV18, the J gene TRBJ2-7; 7 bases agree with TRBD1. CDR3 size: 13 residues. J gave up 4 bases and V 4 bases, and 4 bases lay outside the gene matches. Germline V gene data show CDR1 as KGHSH and CDR2 as LQKENI. The CDR3 DNA reads TGTGCCAGCTCACAGGGGGCGTTGTACGAGCAGTACTTC. Residues: CASSQGALYEQYF.

The V gene is TRBV5-6, the J gene TRBJ2-3; D not certain. The CDR3 is 15 amino acids. The ends were cut back, 2 bases at V and 0 bases at J, with 10 bases in the middle. Germline V CDR1 and CDR2: SGHDT, YYEEEE. The CDR3 loop is CASSFPTGSTDTQYF. CDR3 nucleotide sequence: TGTGCCAGCAGCTTTCCTACGGGTAGCACAGATACGCAGTATTTT.

The rearrangement uses TRBV2 and TRBJ2-7; no definite D call. CDR1 and CDR2 from the germline V gene are SNHLY and FYNNEI. This CDR3 region has 12 residues. V was pared by 0 bases and J by 6 bases, with 6 bases between. The CDR3 protein is CASSEARGEQYF. The CDR3 DNA reads as TGTGCCAGCAGTGAAGCGCGCGGCGAGCAGTACTTC.

The V call is TRBV5-1, the J call TRBJ1-4, with 7 bases lining up with TRBD1. The CDR3 has 15 residues. Germline CDR1 SGHRS, CDR2 YFSETQ. V gave up 7 bases and J gave up 7 bases; unmatched junction bases: 13. The CDR3 loop reads CASGLGTDIGEKLFF. In nucleotides, the CDR3 is TGCGCCAGCGGATTAGGGACAGACATAGGTGAAAAACTGTTTTTT.

The table lists this clone with a few counts. This chain links TRBV27 with TRBJ2-2; 9 bases match TRBD2. CDR1 and CDR2 (germline): MNHEY, SMNVEV (reference sequence). V dropped 6 bases and J dropped 1; count of bases not matched to a gene: 0. This CDR3 comprises 14 residues. The CDR3 loop reads CASRTSGNTGELFF. The CDR3 DNA follows: TGTGCCAGCAGGACTAGCGGGAACACCGGGGAGCTGTTTTTT.

V is TRBV2 and J is TRBJ1-3; TRBD1 aligns across 8 bases. The J segment lost 8 bases and the V segment lost 6 bases, leaving 9 bases of the junction unmatched. CDR1 and CDR2 from the germline V gene are SNHLY and FYNNEI. The CDR3 spans 14 residues. CDR3 sequence (DNA): TGTGCCAGCAGACCCGACAGGGGAGTGGACACCATATATTTT. This sequence encodes CASRPDRGVDTIYF.

This chain uses TRBV4-2 with TRBJ2-1, with D possibly TRBD2 on 5 matching bases. CDR1 is LGHNA and CDR2 is YNFKEQ in the germline V gene. Trimming took 1 base from V and 4 from J, leaving 11 bases between them. This CDR3 spans 15 amino acids. In DNA form, the CDR3 reads TGTGCCAGCAGCCAAGCTGAAACGGGGTACAATGAGCAGTTCTTC. Translated, it gives CASSQAETGYNEQFF.

A single count supports this clone. In DNA form, the CDR3 reads TGTGCCACCAGCAGCGTGGGGCACGAGCAGTACTTC. Translating gives CATSSVGHEQYF. The chain carries TRBV15 and TRBJ2-7, with D possibly TRBD1 on 5 matching bases. This CDR3 region has 12 residues. Trimming cost V 3 bases and J 5 bases, with 8 bases left between them. Germline V gene data show CDR1 as LNHNV and CDR2 as YYDKDF (reference sequence).

This sequence joins TRBV10-2 and TRBJ2-2; 10 bases line up with TRBD1. J lost 5 bases, V lost 7 bases, and 4 bases had no gene match. The V gene's germline CDR1 is WSHSY and CDR2 SAAADI. The CDR3 spans 14 residues. Written as DNA, the CDR3 is TGCGCCAGCACCCGGACAGGGGGGACCGGGGAGCTGTTTTTT. Protein: CASTRTGGTGELFF.

This chain joins TRBV28 and TRBJ1-4, with D maybe TRBD1 (5 bases). Trimming stripped 6 bases from V and 8 bases from J, with 25 bases between. The length of the CDR3 is 17 residues. Germline V gene sequence: CDR1 MDHEN, CDR2 SYDVKM. In DNA form, the CDR3 reads TGTGCCAGCAGCCAAAGGACCGCCGGGACCTTAGGCGAAAAACTGTTTTTT. Its translation is CASSQRTAGTLGEKLFF.

The gene calls are TRBV28 and TRBJ2-3, with 14 bases that match TRBD2. Germline CDR1 MDHEN, CDR2 SYDVKM. This CDR3 has 17 amino acids. V was clipped by 3 bases and J by 3 bases; unmatched bases: 5. Here the CDR3 reads CASSFIRTSGRTDTQYF. As DNA, the CDR3 is TGTGCCAGCAGTTTTATCCGGACTAGCGGGAGGACAGATACGCAGTATTTT.

This clone was found once. The V gene is TRBV18, the J gene TRBJ2-3; D might be TRBD1 or TRBD2, each matching 6 bases. Germline CDR1 and CDR2: KGHSH and LQKENI. Trimming shortened V by 2 bases and J by 0 bases, and 9 bases separated the two germline ends. CDR3 length: 15 amino acids. The CDR3 DNA sequence: TGTGCCAGCTCACCAACGGGGGCTAGCACAGATACGCAGTATTTT. It encodes CASSPTGASTDTQYF.

The chain is built from TRBV5-1 and TRBJ2-7; 11 positions match TRBD2. V shed 4 bases, J shed 5 bases, and the junction held 14 bases outside the gene matches. CDR1 SGHRS and CDR2 YFSETQ come from the germline V gene. The CDR3 consists of 17 residues. CDR3 DNA: TGCGCCAGCAGCCCCGGGAGTAGCGGGAGGGCCATGCACGAGCAGTACTTC. It specifies CASSPGSSGRAMHEQYF.

The rearrangement links TRBV6-1 to TRBJ1-4; no clear D. V lost 4 bases and J 0 bases, leaving 6 bases between the germline ends. Germline V CDR1 and CDR2: MNHNS, SASEGT. This CDR3 has 14 amino acids. CDR3: CASSAKATNEKLFF. The CDR3 DNA reads as TGTGCCAGCAGTGCTAAAGCAACTAATGAAAAACTGTTTTTT.

Details on this clone: The sample carries other DNA sequences with the same CDR3. This rearrangement joins TRBV7-9 to TRBJ2-7, with 7 nucleotides matching TRBD1. The CDR3 is made up of 14 amino acids. J gave up 1 base and V 5 bases, and 5 bases lay outside the gene matches. From germline, CDR1 is SEHNR and CDR2 FQNEAQ (reference sequence). CDR3 DNA: TGTGCCAGCAGCCTCGGGACAGCATCCTACGAGCAGTACTTC. Translated, it gives CASSLGTASYEQYF.